The 14 T cell receptor beta chains below come from one sample, sequenced in a study of blood T cell repertoires in COVID-19. Profiling relied on immunoSEQ multiplex PCR, and the TCRdb table lists in-frame clones only, not all of them. The repertoire holds 150,000 to 200,000 clones, with roughly 85% as singletons. Sequencing was performed on peripheral blood. All receptors come from a woman aged 55-69 years with acute or convalescent COVID-19.

This clone was recorded many times. The J gene is TRBJ2-7, the V gene TRBV27; D remains ambiguous. The CDR3 runs to 12 residues. V lost 8 bases, J lost 1 base, and 9 bases lay in between. Germline CDR1 reads MNHEY; CDR2 reads SMNVEV (reference sequence). DNA of the CDR3: TGTGCCAGCTATAGTTCATCCTACGAGCAGTACTTC. Amino acids: CASYSSSYEQYF.

The chain carries TRBV28 and TRBJ2-5, with TRBD1 identical over 8 bases. From germline, CDR1 is MDHEN and CDR2 SYDVKM. The V and J ends lost 3 bases and 1 base, in that order; junction bases with no gene match: 4. This CDR3 region has 15 residues. The CDR3 spells CASSFVGQGQETQYF. CDR3 bases: TGTGCCAGCAGTTTCGTAGGACAGGGCCAAGAGACCCAGTACTTC.

The J gene is TRBJ2-1, the V gene TRBV5-1; 9 positions match TRBD2. The germline CDR1 and CDR2 sequences are SGHRS and YFSETQ. The CDR3 has 15 amino acids. The junction had 7 bases not matched to a gene; V was cut back by 4 bases and J by 5 bases. The CDR3 DNA reads as TGCGCCAGCAGCGCTAGCGGGATAGGAGACAATGAGCAGTTCTTC. Its translation: CASSASGIGDNEQFF.

This chain joins TRBV10-3 and TRBJ2-5; tentative D call: TRBD1 (5 bases). This CDR3 comprises 14 residues. V lost 4 bases, J lost 0 bases, and 9 bases lay in between. Germline V gene lookup returns CDR1 ENHRY and CDR2 SYGVKD. The CDR3 nucleotides read TGTGCCATCAGTGGCGGACACAACCAAGAGACCCAGTACTTC. Protein product: CAISGGHNQETQYF.

This chain connects TRBV6-1 to TRBJ2-7; D is possibly TRBD2 (6 bases). The CDR3 consists of 13 residues. Trimming cost V 2 bases and J 7 bases, with 12 bases left between them. CDR1 MNHNS and CDR2 SASEGT come from the germline V gene. CDR3 loop: CASSESWGVEQYF. The CDR3 DNA follows: TGTGCCAGCAGTGAATCCTGGGGGGTGGAGCAGTACTTC.

This clone was seen a few times. The gene calls are TRBV28 and TRBJ1-2, with 8 nucleotides matching TRBD1. Germline V gene data show CDR1 as MDHEN and CDR2 as SYDVKM. This CDR3 spans 13 amino acids. J was trimmed by 4 bases and V by 7 bases; bases with no gene match: 5. CDR3 nucleotides: TGTGCCAGCATAGAAGGACAGGGCTATGGCTACACCTTC. It encodes CASIEGQGYGYTF.

This chain connects TRBV18 to TRBJ1-2; TRBD1 might be the D (6 bases). Deletions cut 3 bases from V and 0 bases from J, with 14 bases between. The CDR3 is 16 amino acids. Germline V gives CDR1 KGHSH, CDR2 LQKENI. CDR3 nucleotides: TGTGCCAGCTCACCTTCAGGGGTGGCCCCTAACTATGGCTACACCTTC. Translated: CASSPSGVAPNYGYTF.

The chain employs TRBV7-2 and TRBJ2-5; the match to TRBD2 covers 9 bases. The germline V gene has CDR1 SGHTA and CDR2 FQGNSA. Trimming took 5 bases from V and 7 from J; bases not matched to a gene: 14. The CDR3 extends over 16 amino acids. Here the CDR3 DNA reads TGTGCCAGCAGCCTTCTGAGCGGGAGGCCGCCCGGGACCCAGTACTTC. Its translation is CASSLLSGRPPGTQYF.

CDR3: CAIRPGQGSNEKLFF. CDR3 sequence (DNA): TGTGCCATCAGGCCGGGACAGGGAAGTAATGAAAAACTGTTTTTT. The genes are TRBV10-3 and TRBJ1-4; TRBD1 matches 9 bases. The germline CDR1 and CDR2 sequences are ENHRY and SYGVKD. This CDR3 region has 15 residues. The trim removed 6 bases at V and 4 bases at J, leaving 6 bases unmatched.

The CDR3 sequence: CASSQVLGLYGYTF. The CDR3 region has the DNA TGTGCCAGCAGCCAAGTCCTGGGCCTCTATGGCTACACCTTC. This sequence joins TRBV14 and TRBJ1-2; D is uncertain. V was cut by 1 base and J by 4 bases, with 10 bases left in between. Germline lookup yields CDR1 SGHDN and CDR2 FVKESK. The CDR3 runs to 14 residues.

The rearrangement joins TRBV7-2 to TRBJ2-7; D is ambiguous. V shed 5 bases and J shed 4 bases, with 15 bases lying between them. Germline values: CDR1 SGHTA, CDR2 FQGNSA. The CDR3 runs to 14 residues. CDR3 amino acids: CASSQDSYSYEQYV. The CDR3 region has the DNA TGTGCCAGCAGCCAAGATTCCTACTCTTACGAGCAGTACGTC.

The V call is TRBV30, the J call TRBJ1-6; maybe TRBD1 (6 bases). The CDR3 loop spans 16 amino acids. The V gene's germline CDR1 is GTSNPN and CDR2 SVGIG (reference sequence). Trimming took off 3 bases at V and 0 bases at J, with 12 bases between the two ends. CDR3 loop: CAWRRTDSSYNSPLHF. In DNA form, the CDR3 reads TGTGCCTGGAGGAGGACAGATAGCTCCTATAATTCACCCCTCCACTTT.

This clone occurred once. The chain has TRBV5-1 and TRBJ2-3; D is perhaps TRBD2 (6 bases). Trimming removed 3 bases from V and 0 bases from J, with 14 bases in between. From germline, CDR1 is SGHRS and CDR2 YFSETQ. The CDR3 totals 16 residues. CDR3 DNA: TGCGCCAGCAGCTCCGCCTTAGCGGCTAGCACAGATACGCAGTATTTT. It encodes CASSSALAASTDTQYF.

In this sample, this clone turned up once. The gene calls are TRBV30 and TRBJ2-5; 15 bases map to TRBD2. Germline assignment: CDR1 GTSNPN and CDR2 SVGIG (reference sequence). The CDR3 is 15 amino acids. V was pared by 4 bases and J by 4 bases, with 4 bases of the junction left unmatched. The CDR3 DNA sequence: TGTGCCTGGAAACCGGGACTAGCGGGAGGAGAGACCCAGTACTTC. Translation: CAWKPGLAGGETQYF.